The 17 T cell receptor beta chains in this list originate from one sample, sequenced in a study of shared clonotypes between healthy human individuals. Profiled with immunoSEQ multiplex PCR; TCRdb holds only in-frame clones, not every one. The repertoire holds about 1 million clones, with roughly 70% as singletons. Specimen: memory CD4+ T cells sorted from blood. The subset: CD45RA-negative fraction. The receptors here all came from a man aged 18-30 years in good health.

The chain has TRBV11-2 and TRBJ1-2, with D perhaps matching TRBD1 (6 bases). V lost 5 bases to trimming and J lost 1 base, with 11 bases between them. The CDR3 has 14 amino acids. CDR1 is SGHAT, CDR2 FQNNGV, per germline. The CDR3 sequence: CASSLTGLNYGYTF. The CDR3 nucleotides read TGTGCCAGCAGCCTTACAGGGCTTAACTATGGCTACACCTTC.

The CDR3 reads CASTAGTGTTDTQYF. DNA of the CDR3: TGTGCCAGCACCGCGGGAACGGGCACCACAGATACGCAGTATTTT. The chain has TRBV7-9 and TRBJ2-3; D may be TRBD2 (6 bases). V lost 7 bases, J lost 2 bases, and 16 bases lay in between. Germline loops: CDR1 SEHNR, CDR2 FQNEAQ (reference sequence). The CDR3 loop spans 15 amino acids.

The chain is built from TRBV2 and TRBJ1-6; 7 nucleotides line up with TRBD1. The trim removed 4 bases at V and 2 bases at J, leaving 8 bases unmatched. The CDR3 runs 17 residues. The germline V gene has CDR1 SNHLY and CDR2 FYNNEI. CDR3 in amino acids: CASSGGEGATYNSPLHF. The CDR3 bases are TGTGCCAGCAGTGGGGGGGAGGGGGCGACCTATAATTCACCCCTCCACTTT.

This clone was counted only a few times. This chain joins TRBV6-1 and TRBJ1-2; D not resolved. From germline, CDR1 is MNHNS and CDR2 SASEGT. This CDR3 has 12 residues. The V end lost 6 bases, the J end lost 8 bases, and 13 bases lay between the germline ends. The CDR3 nucleotides read TGTGCCAGCAGCAAGGTAAAAGAAGGCTACACCTTC. This translates into CASSKVKEGYTF.

This clone came up a few times. V is TRBV2 and J is TRBJ1-1; tentatively, D is TRBD1 (6 bases). This CDR3 is built from 15 residues. V gave up 5 bases and J gave up 1 base, with 14 bases separating them. Germline-derived CDR1 and CDR2 are SNHLY and FYNNEI. CDR3 DNA: TGTGCCAGCAGTAAACAGGGTACGGGGAACACTGAAGCTTTCTTT. Its protein is CASSKQGTGNTEAFF.

The chain couples TRBV7-8 to TRBJ2-7, with 10 positions matching TRBD2. The germline gives CDR1 SGHVS, CDR2 FQNEAQ. J gave up 2 bases and V 7 bases, and 8 bases lay outside the gene matches. The CDR3 extends over 15 amino acids. CDR3 sequence: CASNPRTSGTYEQYF. DNA of the CDR3: TGTGCCAGCAACCCCCGGACTAGCGGAACCTACGAGCAGTACTTC. Full variable domain (remainder filled in from reference TRBV7-8 and TRBJ2-7): GAGVSQSPRYKVAKRGQDVALRCDPISGHVSLFWYQQALGQGPEFLTYFQNEAQLDKSGLPSDRFFAERPEGSVSTLKIQRTQQEDSAVYLCASNPRTSGTYEQYFGPGTRLTVT.

The J gene is TRBJ2-5, the V gene TRBV7-2; D is unclear. The CDR3 runs 15 residues. Germline CDR1 is SGHTA and CDR2 is FQGNSA. V was clipped by 1 base and J by 5 bases, with 14 bases between them. The CDR3: CASSLVSQSGETQYF. DNA for the CDR3: TGTGCCAGCAGCTTAGTGAGCCAAAGTGGGGAGACCCAGTACTTC.

For this clone: One end of the junction fails to match germline, which may point to a read error. The rearrangement joins TRBV5-1 to TRBJ2-1; D is possibly TRBD1 (6 bases). This CDR3 contains 15 residues. In germline, CDR1 is SGHRS, CDR2 YFSETQ. The CDR3 DNA reads as TGCGCCAGCTCACCCCTCCGGGACACCCCCAATGAACAGTTCTTC. As protein: CASSPLRDTPNEQFF.

This clone was seen only a few times. Other DNA sequences from this sample encode an identical CDR3 as well. The rearrangement joins TRBV30 to TRBJ2-5, with D maybe TRBD2 (6 bases). CDR1 GTSNPN and CDR2 SVGIG come from the germline V gene (reference sequence). The CDR3 runs 13 residues. The V and J ends lost 0 bases and 5 bases respectively, with 10 bases between them. DNA for the CDR3: TGTGCCTGGAGTGTAGGAGGGGTTGAGACCCAGTACTTC. It translates to CAWSVGGVETQYF.

The V call is TRBV4-3, the J call TRBJ1-5; D unclear. Trimming removed 0 bases from V and 6 bases from J, with 15 bases in between. Germline loops: CDR1 LGHNA, CDR2 YSLEER. This CDR3 spans 16 amino acids. The CDR3 region is CASSQDVKGGSQPQHF. The CDR3 region has the DNA TGCGCCAGCAGCCAAGATGTCAAGGGAGGGAGTCAGCCCCAGCATTTT.

In its sample, this clone was seen once. V is TRBV6-1 and J is TRBJ2-4, with TRBD2 identical over 13 bases. The germline V gene encodes CDR1 MNHNS and CDR2 SASEGT. The J segment lost 10 bases and the V segment lost 5 bases, leaving 2 bases of the junction unmatched. This CDR3 comprises 13 residues. CDR3 nucleotides: TGTGCCAGCAGTTTACTAGCGGGAGGGATTCAGTACTTC. Translated: CASSLLAGGIQYF.

The chain links TRBV30 to TRBJ1-6; a weak D match, TRBD1 (6 bases). The CDR3 has 14 residues. The V end lost 3 bases, the J end lost 8 bases, and 14 bases lay between the germline ends. Per germline, CDR1 GTSNPN and CDR2 SVGIG (reference sequence). CDR3 DNA: TGTGCCTGGAGGGCTCAGGGGCGTTATTCACCCCTCCACTTT. Encoded protein: CAWRAQGRYSPLHF. Full variable domain (missing parts from reference TRBV30 and TRBJ1-6): SQTIHQWPATLVQPVGSPLSLECTVEGTSNPNLYWYRQAAGRGLQLLFYSVGIGQISSEVPQNLSASRPQDRQFILSSKKLLLSDSGFYLCAWRAQGRYSPLHFGNGTRLTVT.

The chain joins TRBV10-3 to TRBJ1-1; D is possibly TRBD1 (6 bases). Germline V gene lookup returns CDR1 ENHRY and CDR2 SYGVKD. The V and J ends lost 5 bases and 5 bases respectively, with 15 bases between them. The CDR3 is 14 residues long. DNA of the CDR3: TGTGCCATCAGTCCCGCGGACAGAGGGACTGAAGCTTTCTTT. Translating it yields CAISPADRGTEAFF.

This clone was found many times. Here the CDR3 DNA reads TGTGCCAGCAGTTCCCGAGACAGGGGGCGCGACGAGCAGTACTTC. It translates to CASSSRDRGRDEQYF. The rearrangement uses TRBV28 and TRBJ2-7; TRBD1 matches at 10 bases. The length of the CDR3 is 15 residues. V lost 4 bases to trimming and J lost 5 bases; unmatched junction nucleotides: 8. Per germline, CDR1 MDHEN and CDR2 SYDVKM.

The genes are TRBV27 and TRBJ2-7; the match to TRBD1 covers 9 bases. The CDR3 consists of 15 residues. V dropped 6 bases and J dropped 6; count of bases not matched to a gene: 12. Looked up from germline, CDR1 is MNHEY and CDR2 is SMNVEV (reference sequence). This CDR3 is CASSPAGTGYAEQYF. The CDR3 DNA is TGTGCCAGCAGCCCCGCCGGGACAGGGTATGCCGAGCAGTACTTC.

The chain combines TRBV27 with TRBJ2-7; D tentatively reads TRBD1 or TRBD2 (7 bases each). The germline gives CDR1 MNHEY, CDR2 SMNVEV (reference sequence). The CDR3 runs to 14 residues. Trimming left V 3 bases short and J 7 bases short, with 16 bases between. For the CDR3, the DNA is TGTGCCAGCAGTTTGGGGAGGGGGCTTGGAGAGCAGTACTTC. It yields the protein CASSLGRGLGEQYF.

J is TRBJ2-7 and V is TRBV4-1; 8 nucleotides match TRBD1. The V and J ends lost 1 base and 6 bases, in that order; junction bases with no gene match: 8. Germline values: CDR1 MGHRA, CDR2 YSYEKL. The CDR3 has 15 amino acids. The CDR3 loop is CASSQAGQGFGEQYF. In DNA, the CDR3 is TGCGCCAGCAGCCAAGCTGGACAGGGATTCGGCGAGCAGTACTTC.